This is a list of T cell receptor beta chains from one sample in a study of blood T cell repertoires in COVID-19. The assay was immunoSEQ multiplex PCR, and TCRdb's table has in-frame clones only and misses some. This sample has roughly 86,000 clones; around four fifths occur once, and the top ten carry about 2%. Sequences were obtained from peripheral blood. The source is a woman aged 70 to 79 with acute or convalescent COVID-19. Both conserved end residues are part of each CDR3. The order of the fields is D gene, V gene, CDR3 length, J gene, clone size, CDR3 DNA, CDR3 protein. D genes are given only for firm matches. Not all rows give a size; the values are once, few, many and, for expanded clones, a class.

d_call: -; v_call: TRBV29-1; cdr3_length: 14; j_call: TRBJ1-1; clone_size: -; cdr3_nt: TGCAGCGGTGACCGGGGGGGACGTAAATCTGAAGCTTTCTTT; cdr3_aa: CSGDRGGRKSEAFF
d_call: -; v_call: TRBV30; cdr3_length: 13; j_call: TRBJ1-2; clone_size: -; cdr3_nt: TGTGCCTGGAGTCCCGCGGGGGCTTATGGCTACACCTTC; cdr3_aa: CAWSPAGAYGYTF
d_call: TRBD1; v_call: TRBV5-1; cdr3_length: 14; j_call: TRBJ1-1; clone_size: few; cdr3_nt: TGCGCCAGCAGCTCGGGACAGTTGAACACTGAAGCTTTCTTT; cdr3_aa: CASSSGQLNTEAFF
d_call: -; v_call: TRBV6-5; cdr3_length: 15; j_call: TRBJ2-1; clone_size: -; cdr3_nt: TGTGCCAGCAGTTACTTCGGGGGAACCTACAATGAGCAGTTCTTC; cdr3_aa: CASSYFGGTYNEQFF
d_call: -; v_call: TRBV28; cdr3_length: 12; j_call: TRBJ2-5; clone_size: -; cdr3_nt: TGTGCCAGCAGTTTTGCGCAAGAGACCCAGTACTTC; cdr3_aa: CASSFAQETQYF
d_call: -; v_call: TRBV7-8; cdr3_length: 14; j_call: TRBJ2-7; clone_size: -; cdr3_nt: TGTGCCAGCAGCTTGCACTGGAGCTCCTACGAGCAGTACTTC; cdr3_aa: CASSLHWSSYEQYF
d_call: -; v_call: TRBV5-1; cdr3_length: 16; j_call: TRBJ2-3; clone_size: -; cdr3_nt: TGCGCCAGCAGCTTGGGACTAGACCGCCTCACCGATACGCAGTATTTT; cdr3_aa: CASSLGLDRLTDTQYF
d_call: TRBD1; v_call: TRBV27; cdr3_length: 15; j_call: TRBJ2-2; clone_size: -; cdr3_nt: TGTGCCAGCAGTTTAGGGACAGGGCTCGCCGGGGAGCTGTTTTTT; cdr3_aa: CASSLGTGLAGELFF
d_call: -; v_call: TRBV10-3; cdr3_length: 16; j_call: TRBJ2-6; clone_size: -; cdr3_nt: TGTGCCATCTCTGAAACACCCTTGTGGGGGGCCAACGTCCTGACTTTC; cdr3_aa: CAISETPLWGANVLTF
d_call: -; v_call: TRBV7-8; cdr3_length: 15; j_call: TRBJ2-7; clone_size: -; cdr3_nt: TGTGCCAGCAGCCCTTTGGCTGCTTTGGTTTACGAGCAGTACTTC; cdr3_aa: CASSPLAALVYEQYF
d_call: TRBD2; v_call: TRBV10-3; cdr3_length: 15; j_call: TRBJ2-3; clone_size: few; cdr3_nt: TGTGCCATCAGTGAGCTAGCGGGGGGGCGGGATACGCAGTATTTT; cdr3_aa: CAISELAGGRDTQYF
d_call: TRBD1; v_call: TRBV7-2; cdr3_length: 16; j_call: TRBJ1-3; clone_size: once; cdr3_nt: TGTGCCAGCAGCCTGTCCTCCGGGACAGGCGGAAACACCATATATTTT; cdr3_aa: CASSLSSGTGGNTIYF
d_call: -; v_call: TRBV11-2; cdr3_length: 14; j_call: TRBJ1-1; clone_size: -; cdr3_nt: TGTGCCAGCAGCTTAGTTGCTGGGGCCACTGAAGCTTTCTTT; cdr3_aa: CASSLVAGATEAFF
d_call: -; v_call: TRBV20-1; cdr3_length: 14; j_call: TRBJ1-6; clone_size: -; cdr3_nt: TGCAGTGCTAGTTATGGCCCCTATAATTCACCCCTCCACTTT; cdr3_aa: CSASYGPYNSPLHF
d_call: TRBD1; v_call: TRBV18; cdr3_length: 15; j_call: TRBJ1-2; clone_size: -; cdr3_nt: TGTGCCAGCTCACCTTACAGGGGGCAGGAACATGGCTACACCTTC; cdr3_aa: CASSPYRGQEHGYTF
d_call: TRBD2; v_call: TRBV15; cdr3_length: 16; j_call: TRBJ2-1; clone_size: -; cdr3_nt: TGTGCCACCAGCAGAGGTGGGACTAGCATTGACAATGAGCAGTTCTTC; cdr3_aa: CATSRGGTSIDNEQFF
d_call: TRBD1; v_call: TRBV18; cdr3_length: 14; j_call: TRBJ1-1; clone_size: -; cdr3_nt: TGTGCCAGCTCACTTTGGACAGGGAACACTGAAGCTTTCTTT; cdr3_aa: CASSLWTGNTEAFF
d_call: -; v_call: TRBV6-4; cdr3_length: 14; j_call: TRBJ2-3; clone_size: once; cdr3_nt: TGTGCCAGCAGTGACGGGACTAGCACAGATACGCAGTATTTT; cdr3_aa: CASSDGTSTDTQYF
d_call: -; v_call: TRBV11-1; cdr3_length: 13; j_call: TRBJ1-1; clone_size: -; cdr3_nt: TGTGCCAGCAGCGTCCAAATGAACACTGAAGCTTTCTTT; cdr3_aa: CASSVQMNTEAFF
d_call: TRBD2; v_call: TRBV5-6; cdr3_length: 16; j_call: TRBJ2-5; clone_size: few; cdr3_nt: TGTGCCAGCAGCGAGGGACTAGCGGGGGGATGGGAGACCCAGTACTTC; cdr3_aa: CASSEGLAGGWETQYF
d_call: -; v_call: TRBV12-3/TRBV12-4; cdr3_length: 13; j_call: TRBJ1-5; clone_size: -; cdr3_nt: TGTGCCAGCAGTTCGACAGGTAATCAGCCCCAGCATTTT; cdr3_aa: CASSSTGNQPQHF
d_call: TRBD1; v_call: TRBV3-1/TRBV3-2; cdr3_length: 14; j_call: TRBJ2-2; clone_size: -; cdr3_nt: TGTGCCAGCGCCGGGACAGGGACCACCGGGGAGCTGTTTTTT; cdr3_aa: CASAGTGTTGELFF